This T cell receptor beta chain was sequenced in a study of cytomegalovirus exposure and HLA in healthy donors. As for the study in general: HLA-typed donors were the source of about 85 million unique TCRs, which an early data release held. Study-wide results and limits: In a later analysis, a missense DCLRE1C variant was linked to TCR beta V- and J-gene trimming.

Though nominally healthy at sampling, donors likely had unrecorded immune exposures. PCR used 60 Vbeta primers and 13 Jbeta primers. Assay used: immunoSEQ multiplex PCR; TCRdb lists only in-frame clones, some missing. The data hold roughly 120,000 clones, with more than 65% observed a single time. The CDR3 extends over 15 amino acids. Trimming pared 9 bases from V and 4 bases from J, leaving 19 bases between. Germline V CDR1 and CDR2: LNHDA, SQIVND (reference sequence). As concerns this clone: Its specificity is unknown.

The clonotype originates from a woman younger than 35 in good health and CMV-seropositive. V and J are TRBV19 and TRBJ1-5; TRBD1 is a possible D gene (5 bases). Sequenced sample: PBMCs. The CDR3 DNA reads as TGTGCCAGCAAGGGAATTGACAGCCTAAATCAGCCCCAGCATTTT. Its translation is CASKGIDSLNQPQHF. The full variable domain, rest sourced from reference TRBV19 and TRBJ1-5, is DGGITQSPKYLFRKEGQNVTLSCEQNLNHDAMYWYRQDPGQGLRLIYYSQIVNDFQKGDIAEGYSVSREKKESFPLTVTSAQKNPTAFYLCASKGIDSLNQPQHFGDGTRLSIL.